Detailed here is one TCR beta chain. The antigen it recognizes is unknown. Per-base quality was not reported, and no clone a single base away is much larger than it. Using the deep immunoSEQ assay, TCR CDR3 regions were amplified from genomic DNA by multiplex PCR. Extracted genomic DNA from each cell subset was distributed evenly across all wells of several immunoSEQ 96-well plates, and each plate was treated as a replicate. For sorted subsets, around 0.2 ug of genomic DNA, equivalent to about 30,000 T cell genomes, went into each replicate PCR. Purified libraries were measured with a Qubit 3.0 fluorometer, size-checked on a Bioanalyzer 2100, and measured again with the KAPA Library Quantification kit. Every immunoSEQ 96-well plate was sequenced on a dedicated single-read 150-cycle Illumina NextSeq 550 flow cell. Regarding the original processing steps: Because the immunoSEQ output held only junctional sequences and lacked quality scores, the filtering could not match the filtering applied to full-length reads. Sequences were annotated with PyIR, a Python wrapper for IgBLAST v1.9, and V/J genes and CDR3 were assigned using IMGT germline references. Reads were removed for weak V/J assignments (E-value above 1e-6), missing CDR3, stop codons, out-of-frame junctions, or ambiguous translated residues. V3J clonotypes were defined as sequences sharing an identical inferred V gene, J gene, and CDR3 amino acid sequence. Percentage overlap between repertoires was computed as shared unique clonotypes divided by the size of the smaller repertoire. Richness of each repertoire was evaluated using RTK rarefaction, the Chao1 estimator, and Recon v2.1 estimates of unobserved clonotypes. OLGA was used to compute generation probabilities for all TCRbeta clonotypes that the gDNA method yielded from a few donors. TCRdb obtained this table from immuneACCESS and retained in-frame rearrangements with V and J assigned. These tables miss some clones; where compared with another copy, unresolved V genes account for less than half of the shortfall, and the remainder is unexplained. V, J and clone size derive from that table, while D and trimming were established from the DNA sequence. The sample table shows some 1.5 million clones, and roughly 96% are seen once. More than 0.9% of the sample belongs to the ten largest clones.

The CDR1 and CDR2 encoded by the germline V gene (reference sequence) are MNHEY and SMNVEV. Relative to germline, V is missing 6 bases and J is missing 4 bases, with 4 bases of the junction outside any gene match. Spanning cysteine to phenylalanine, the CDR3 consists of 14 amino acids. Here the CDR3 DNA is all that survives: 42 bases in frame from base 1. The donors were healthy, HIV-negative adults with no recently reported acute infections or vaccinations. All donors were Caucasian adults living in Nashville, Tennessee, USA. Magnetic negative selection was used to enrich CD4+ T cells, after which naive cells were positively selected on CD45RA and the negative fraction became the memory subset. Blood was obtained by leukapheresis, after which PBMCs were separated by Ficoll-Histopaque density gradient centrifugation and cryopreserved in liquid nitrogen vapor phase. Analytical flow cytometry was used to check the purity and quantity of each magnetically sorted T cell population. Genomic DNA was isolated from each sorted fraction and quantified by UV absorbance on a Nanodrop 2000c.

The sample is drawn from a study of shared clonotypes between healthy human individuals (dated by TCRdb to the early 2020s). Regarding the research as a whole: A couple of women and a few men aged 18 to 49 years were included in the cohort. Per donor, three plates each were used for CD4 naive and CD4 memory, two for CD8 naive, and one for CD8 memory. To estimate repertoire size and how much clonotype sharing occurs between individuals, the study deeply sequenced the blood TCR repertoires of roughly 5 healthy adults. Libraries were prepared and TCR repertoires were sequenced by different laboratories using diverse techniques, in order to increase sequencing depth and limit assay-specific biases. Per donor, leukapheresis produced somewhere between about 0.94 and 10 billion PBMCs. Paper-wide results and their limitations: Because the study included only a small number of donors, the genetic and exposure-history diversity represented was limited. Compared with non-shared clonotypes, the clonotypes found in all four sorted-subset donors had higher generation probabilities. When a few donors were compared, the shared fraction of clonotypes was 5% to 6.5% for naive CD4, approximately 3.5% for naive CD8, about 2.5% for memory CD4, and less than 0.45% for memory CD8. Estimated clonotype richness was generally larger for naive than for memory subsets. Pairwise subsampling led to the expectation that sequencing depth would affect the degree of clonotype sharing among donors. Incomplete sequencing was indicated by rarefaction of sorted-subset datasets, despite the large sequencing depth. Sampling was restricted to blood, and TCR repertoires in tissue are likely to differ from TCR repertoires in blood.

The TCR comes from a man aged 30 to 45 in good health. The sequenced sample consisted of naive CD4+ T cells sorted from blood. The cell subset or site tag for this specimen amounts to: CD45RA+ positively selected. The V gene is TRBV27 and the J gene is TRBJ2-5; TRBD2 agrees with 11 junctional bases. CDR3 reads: CASRVAGGRETQYF. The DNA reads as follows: TGTGCCAGCAGGGTAGCGGGAGGGAGAGAGACCCAGTACTTC.